This TCR beta chain was recorded in a study of breast tumors, draining lymph nodes, adjacent tissues. Study-wide points: Tumor repertoires ranked between lymph nodes and nontumor tissue in diversity, with V and J gene preferences. The lymph node origin of tumor T cells was framed as consistent with a hypothesis, not demonstrated. Findings are consistent with lymph node origin and intratumoral expansion of most tumor T cells.

TCRdb itself ran the multiplex PCR reads through MiXCR, one entry per CDR3 protein. The data contain about 270,000 distinct CDR3 sequences, 30% of them seen just once; the ten biggest clones take up roughly 1.1%. About this clonotype itself: The antigen remains unidentified.

Axillary draining lymph nodes of breast cancer patients supplied the node samples. This clonotype was sampled from a female donor with breast cancer. Some clones in this sample may be carry-over from other donors' samples. Source material: axillary lymph node tissue.

The CDR3 DNA reads as TGTGCCAGCAGCTTGGCGGGGCGGACCTCCTACGAGCAGTACTTC. It translates to CASSLAGRTSYEQYF. The chain carries TRBV5-6 and TRBJ2-7; D tentatively reads TRBD1 or TRBD2 (5 bases each). This CDR3 contains 15 residues. Deletions cut 0 bases from V and 0 bases from J, with 10 bases between. Germline V lookup: CDR1 SGHDT, CDR2 YYEEEE.